The 26 T cell receptor beta chains below all came from one sample that was sequenced in a study of cytomegalovirus exposure and HLA in healthy donors. PCR amplification relied on 60 Vbeta primers (plus 13 Jbeta primers). Using immunoSEQ multiplex PCR, the repertoire was profiled, and TCRdb retains in-frame clones only, with some absent. Of approximately 200,000 clones listed, approximately 80% are singletons. The sample taken for sequencing was PBMCs. These receptors came from a girl aged 5-17 years in good health and CMV-seronegative.

The chain combines TRBV28 with TRBJ2-7; 7 nucleotides line up with TRBD2. Germline CDR1 and CDR2: MDHEN and SYDVKM. Trimming removed 6 bases from V and 0 bases from J; junction bases left unmatched: 8. This CDR3 region has 15 residues. The CDR3 bases are TGTGCCAGCAGCCGGGGGGACTTAACCTCCTACGAGCAGTACTTC. This encodes CASSRGDLTSYEQYF.

This clone occurred a few times. The rearrangement uses TRBV19 and TRBJ1-5; a weak D match, TRBD1 (6 bases). The CDR3 extends over 14 amino acids. V was cut by 3 bases and J by 4 bases, with 10 bases left in between. Germline V gene data show CDR1 as LNHDA and CDR2 as SQIVND (reference sequence). The CDR3 here is CASSIGQRNQPQHF. The CDR3 DNA follows: TGTGCCAGTAGTATCGGACAGCGAAATCAGCCCCAGCATTTT.

V usage is TRBV9 and J usage is TRBJ2-3; 14 positions match TRBD2. Germline values: CDR1 SGDLS, CDR2 YYNGEE. The CDR3 extends over 16 amino acids. V was pared by 3 bases and J by 5 bases, with 5 bases of the junction left unmatched. Here the CDR3 reads CASSAGLAGGIDTQYF. The CDR3 DNA follows: TGTGCCAGCAGCGCCGGACTAGCGGGAGGAATAGATACGCAGTATTTT.

This chain connects TRBV29-1 to TRBJ1-3; D is perhaps TRBD1 (6 bases). The CDR3 covers 15 residues. CDR1 is SQVTM, CDR2 ANQGSEA, per germline. V was clipped by 5 bases and J by 0 bases, with 14 bases between them. CDR3 sequence: CSVKGRDISGNTIYF. In DNA, the CDR3 is TGCAGCGTTAAAGGTCGGGACATCTCTGGAAACACCATATATTTT.

This chain links TRBV14 with TRBJ1-1; a weak D match, TRBD1 (6 bases). CDR1 is SGHDN, CDR2 FVKESK, per germline. Trimming shortened V by 4 bases and J by 0 bases, and 12 bases separated the two germline ends. The CDR3 has 15 amino acids. The CDR3 protein is CASSPPGGLNTEAFF. The CDR3 region has the DNA TGTGCCAGCAGCCCCCCGGGGGGGCTGAACACTGAAGCTTTCTTT.

This chain connects TRBV27 to TRBJ2-6; 12 nucleotides align to TRBD1. Germline CDR1 reads MNHEY; CDR2 reads SMNVEV (reference sequence). Trimming at V came to 7 bases and at J to 2 bases, leaving 9 bases not matched to a gene. This CDR3 is 18 amino acids long. The CDR3 nucleotides are TGTGCCAGCACCTCCTGGGACAGGGGGCGTACTGGGGCCAACGTCCTGACTTTC. Translating it yields CASTSWDRGRTGANVLTF.

This chain joins TRBV5-4 and TRBJ1-3; D call uncertain. CDR3 length: 15 residues. Germline V lookup: CDR1 SGHNT, CDR2 YYREEE (reference sequence). With 4 bases removed from V and 4 bases from J, the gap between germline ends came to 15 bases. CDR3: CASSPGSWGGNTIYF. The CDR3 DNA reads as TGTGCCAGCAGCCCCGGGAGCTGGGGAGGAAACACCATATATTTT. The entire variable domain, with the rest obtained from reference TRBV5-4 and TRBJ1-3, is as follows: ETGVTQSPTHLIKTRGQQVTLRCSSQSGHNTVSWYQQALGQGPQFIFQYYREEENGRGNFPPRFSGLQFPNYSSELNVNALELDDSALYLCASSPGSWGGNTIYFGEGSWLTVV.

As regards this clone: The junction differs from germline at one of its ends, possibly a read error. This specimen includes other DNA sequences encoding the same CDR3. This chain links TRBV19 with TRBJ2-3; 7 nucleotides line up with TRBD1. CDR1 and CDR2 (germline): LNHDA, SQIVND (reference sequence). The CDR3 is 15 residues long. The DNA of the CDR3 is TGCGCCAGCCGAGGTGGGGACAGTAGCACAGATACGCAGTATTTT. Protein product: CASRGGDSSTDTQYF.

CDR3 sequence: CASSSGTGPWETQYF. The CDR3 DNA reads TGTGCCAGCAGTTCCGGGACAGGACCTTGGGAGACCCAGTACTTC. The chain is built from TRBV28 and TRBJ2-5; 8 nucleotides align to TRBD1. CDR3 length: 15 amino acids. Germline CDR1 and CDR2: MDHEN and SYDVKM. V trimming: 4 bases; J trimming: 5 bases; junction bases outside the gene matches: 9.

V gene TRBV18 combines with J gene TRBJ1-5, with a tentative D call TRBD1 (5 bases). The CDR3 has 16 residues. CDR1 is KGHSH and CDR2 is LQKENI in the germline V gene. Trimming took 4 bases from V and 5 from J, leaving 18 bases between them. The CDR3 region has the DNA TGTGCCAGCTCACGCGACACGACAGATGTGGATCAGCCCCAGCATTTT. Residues: CASSRDTTDVDQPQHF.

V usage is TRBV6-5 and J usage is TRBJ1-6; tentatively, D is TRBD1 (5 bases). Germline V CDR1 and CDR2: MNHEY, SVGAGI. Between the trimmed V and J ends, which lost 5 bases and 11 bases, there was a span of 19 bases. The CDR3 totals 15 residues. Here the CDR3 DNA reads TGTGCCAGCAGTCGAGGGGAGGCCCTACGAGCACCCCTCCACTTT. Its translation is CASSRGEALRAPLHF.

The chain carries TRBV7-9 and TRBJ2-1, with D unresolved. The CDR3 consists of 12 residues. Germline-derived CDR1 and CDR2 are SEHNR and FQNEAQ (reference sequence). V lost 5 bases to trimming and J lost 8 bases, with 10 bases between them. DNA for the CDR3: TGTGCCAGCAGCCCTAATTTGGATGAGCAGTTCTTC. Translated, it gives CASSPNLDEQFF.

The V gene is TRBV30, the J gene TRBJ2-3; unclear D gene. The CDR3 length is 12 residues. The germline V gene encodes CDR1 GTSNPN and CDR2 SVGIG (reference sequence). The V and J ends lost 2 bases and 0 bases respectively, with 3 bases between them. CDR3 amino acids: CAWSPSTDTQYF. Here the CDR3 DNA reads TGTGCCTGGAGTCCTAGCACAGATACGCAGTATTTT. Full variable domain (outside the CDR3, taken from reference TRBV30 and TRBJ2-3): SQTIHQWPATLVQPVGSPLSLECTVEGTSNPNLYWYRQAAGRGLQLLFYSVGIGQISSEVPQNLSASRPQDRQFILSSKKLLLSDSGFYLCAWSPSTDTQYFGPGTRLTVL.

This chain connects TRBV5-1 to TRBJ1-4; D perhaps matches TRBD1 (6 bases). Germline-derived CDR1 and CDR2 are SGHRS and YFSETQ. This CDR3 region has 16 residues. The V and J ends lost 0 bases and 0 bases respectively, with 9 bases between them. The CDR3 loop reads CASSLGEGATNEKLFF. CDR3 bases: TGCGCCAGCAGCTTGGGCGAGGGGGCAACTAATGAAAAACTGTTTTTT.

V gene TRBV30 combines with J gene TRBJ2-7, with D uncertain. Germline loops: CDR1 GTSNPN, CDR2 SVGIG (reference sequence). The CDR3 has 11 residues. V lost 3 bases to trimming and J lost 3 bases, with 6 bases between them. CDR3 region: CAWRFYYEQYF. Written as DNA, the CDR3 is TGTGCCTGGAGATTCTACTACGAGCAGTACTTC.

This chain joins TRBV2 and TRBJ2-7; TRBD1 agrees at 9 bases. Per germline, CDR1 SNHLY and CDR2 FYNNEI. The CDR3 is 15 residues long. V lost 6 bases and J lost 5; bases outside the gene matches: 11. The CDR3 sequence is CASRKERDRVHEQYF. Written as DNA, the CDR3 is TGTGCCAGCAGGAAAGAACGGGACAGGGTCCACGAGCAGTACTTC. Full variable domain (outside the CDR3, taken from reference TRBV2 and TRBJ2-7): EPEVTQTPSHQVTQMGQEVILRCVPISNHLYFYWYRQILGQKVEFLVSFYNNEISEKSEIFDDQFSVERPDGSNFTLKIRSTKLEDSAMYFCASRKERDRVHEQYFGPGTRLTVT.

V usage is TRBV19 and J usage is TRBJ1-1; no clear D gene. The CDR3 sequence is 12 residues long. CDR1 is LNHDA and CDR2 is SQIVND in the germline V gene (reference sequence). Between the trimmed V and J ends, which lost 9 bases and 7 bases, there was a span of 15 bases. The CDR3: CASLNRGNEAFF. CDR3 sequence (DNA): TGTGCCAGCTTAAACCGGGGTAATGAAGCTTTCTTT.

The chain employs TRBV7-9 and TRBJ2-1; weak D call: TRBD1 (6 bases). Trimming pared 7 bases from V and 14 bases from J, leaving 24 bases between. The CDR3 length is 14 residues. Germline CDR1 is SEHNR and CDR2 is FQNEAQ (reference sequence). CDR3 region: CASNLRGGGRGEFF. The CDR3 DNA reads as TGTGCCAGCAACCTCAGAGGTGGAGGCAGGGGAGAGTTCTTC.

A single count supports this clone. The chain has TRBV5-4 and TRBJ1-2; tentatively, D is TRBD1 (5 bases). In germline, CDR1 is SGHNT, CDR2 YYREEE (reference sequence). The germline V and J ends were trimmed by 4 bases and 4 bases, with 14 bases remaining between them. This CDR3 region has 14 residues. In DNA form, the CDR3 reads TGTGCCAGCAGCCTGGTGGGCGGGGGCTATGGCTACACCTTC. Translation gives CASSLVGGGYGYTF.

V and J are TRBV19 and TRBJ2-5, with 7 nucleotides matching TRBD1. The trim removed 2 bases at V and 11 bases at J, leaving 5 bases unmatched. Germline CDR1 LNHDA, CDR2 SQIVND (reference sequence). The CDR3 runs to 12 residues. The CDR3 DNA reads as TGTGCCAGTAGTATAACCACGGGACAGCAGTACTTC. Amino acids: CASSITTGQQYF.

V is TRBV28 and J is TRBJ2-5; 7 nucleotides match TRBD2. The J segment lost 1 base and the V segment lost 5 bases, leaving 4 bases of the junction unmatched. The CDR3 runs to 14 residues. CDR1 is MDHEN and CDR2 is SYDVKM in the germline V gene. The CDR3 loop reads CASSVGTTQETQYF. In nucleotides, the CDR3 is TGTGCCAGCAGTGTCGGGACTACCCAAGAGACCCAGTACTTC. Based on the CDR3 plus reference TRBV28 and TRBJ2-5, the full variable domain is DVKVTQSSRYLVKRTGEKVFLECVQDMDHENMFWYRQDPGLGLRLIYFSYDVKMKEKGDIPEGYSVSREKKERFSLILESASTNQTSMYLCASSVGTTQETQYFGPGTRLLVL.

CDR3 loop: CASSLYYTGHREKLFF. The CDR3, as DNA: TGTGCCAGCAGCTTATACTACACGGGACATCGTGAAAAACTGTTTTTT. The J gene is TRBJ1-4, the V gene TRBV5-6; D perhaps matches TRBD1 (6 bases). Trimming stripped 2 bases from V and 7 bases from J, with 18 bases between. The CDR3 runs to 16 residues. Germline V gives CDR1 SGHDT, CDR2 YYEEEE.

The chain employs TRBV30 and TRBJ2-4; D uncertain. Germline V lookup: CDR1 GTSNPN, CDR2 SVGIG (reference sequence). This CDR3 comprises 11 residues. The germline V and J ends were trimmed by 0 bases and 10 bases, with 7 bases remaining between them. The CDR3 sequence is CAWSVNGIQYF. The CDR3 nucleotides read TGTGCCTGGAGTGTAAACGGGATTCAGTACTTC. Using reference TRBV30 and TRBJ2-4 for the parts outside the CDR3, the full variable domain is SQTIHQWPATLVQPVGSPLSLECTVEGTSNPNLYWYRQAAGRGLQLLFYSVGIGQISSEVPQNLSASRPQDRQFILSSKKLLLSDSGFYLCAWSVNGIQYFGAGTRLSVL.

The V gene is TRBV5-1, the J gene TRBJ2-1, with D tentatively TRBD2 (6 bases). The CDR3 covers 16 residues. In germline, CDR1 is SGHRS, CDR2 YFSETQ. V was cut by 4 bases and J by 4 bases, with 18 bases left in between. This CDR3 reads CASSPRENSLYNEQFF. The CDR3, as DNA: TGCGCCAGCAGCCCTCGGGAGAACTCTTTGTACAATGAGCAGTTCTTC.

The rearrangement joins TRBV11-2 to TRBJ1-1; no firm D call. Trimming shortened V by 1 base and J by 5 bases, and 8 bases separated the two germline ends. From germline, CDR1 is SGHAT and CDR2 FQNNGV. The CDR3 loop spans 13 amino acids. Here the CDR3 reads CASSLGRGTEAFF. The CDR3 coding sequence is TGTGCCAGCAGCTTAGGGCGGGGAACTGAAGCTTTCTTT.

V and J are TRBV15 and TRBJ2-1; 10 bases are shared with TRBD2. The CDR3 sequence is 19 residues long. V gave up 0 bases and J gave up 0 bases; unmatched junction bases: 8. Germline values: CDR1 LNHNV, CDR2 YYDKDF (reference sequence). The CDR3 DNA reads as TGTGCCACCAGCAGAGAGGTAGCGGGGGGTCGGAGCTCCTACAATGAGCAGTTCTTC. This codes for CATSREVAGGRSSYNEQFF.